This T cell receptor beta chain was captured in a study of blood T cell repertoires in COVID-19. V shed 4 bases and J 6 bases; nucleotides not matched to a gene: 5. Per the germline V gene, CDR1 is SGHNT and CDR2 is YYREEE (reference sequence). The CDR3 length is 15 residues. Method: immunoSEQ multiplex PCR; TCRdb's copy keeps in-frame clones and lacks some. This repertoire shows about 150,000 clones, under 95% found once; its top ten account for roughly 5%. This TCR was sampled from a young man with COVID-19, enrolled during active disease. The V and J genes are TRBV5-4 and TRBJ2-1; 12 bases line up with TRBD2. The sample taken for sequencing was peripheral blood. CDR3 region: CASSPGLAGPNEQFF. CDR3 nucleotides: TGTGCCAGCAGCCCGGGACTAGCGGGCCCCAATGAGCAGTTCTTC.